The entry below gives a single T cell receptor (beta chain) sequence along with its context. The J segment lost 5 bases and the V segment lost 1 base, leaving 4 bases of the junction unmatched. The CDR3 runs to 14 residues. Germline CDR1 reads LNHDA; CDR2 reads SQIVND (reference sequence). The sample comes from a study of blood T cell repertoires in COVID-19. Study information: There were acute and convalescent COVID-19 samples, and they came from the United States, Italy and Spain. The analysed material was cDNA or gDNA that came from T cells, B-cell-depleted T cells, or PBMCs.

Authors' analysis steps: Using reference gene primer amplification, nucleated cell counts were estimated. Profiled with immunoSEQ multiplex PCR; TCRdb holds only in-frame clones, not every one. The D gene and trimming were derived from the DNA, and the V and J assignments and clone size from that table. The data show 170,000 or so clones, about 86% seen once. The source material was peripheral blood. The V call is TRBV19, the J call TRBJ1-2, with 7 bases fitting TRBD1. The source of this sequence is a man aged 45 to 65 with active or convalescent COVID-19. CDR3 sequence (DNA): TGTGCCAGTAGTATAGCGGACAGGAGATATGGCTACACCTTC. Its translation is CASSIADRRYGYTF.